The clone carrying this T cell receptor (beta chain) has just a few counts. The entry originates in a study of immune characterization of retroperitoneal liposarcoma. TCRdb re-called the PCR reads with MiXCR, one entry per CDR3 protein. The sample has thousands of distinct CDR3 sequences, more than 40% seen once; the top ten hold under 15%. From germline, CDR1 is MNHNS and CDR2 SASEGT. The CDR3 has 13 residues. The chain uses TRBV6-1 and TRBJ2-1, with 10 nucleotides matching TRBD1. The DNA end is more similar to TRBJ2-7, so the J call may be wrong. The sequenced material came from tumor tissue. The receptor's source is a male donor with retroperitoneal liposarcoma. CDR3: CASSEGDRGEQYF. For the CDR3, the DNA is TGTGCCAGCAGTGAAGGGGACAGGGGCGAGCAGTACTTC.